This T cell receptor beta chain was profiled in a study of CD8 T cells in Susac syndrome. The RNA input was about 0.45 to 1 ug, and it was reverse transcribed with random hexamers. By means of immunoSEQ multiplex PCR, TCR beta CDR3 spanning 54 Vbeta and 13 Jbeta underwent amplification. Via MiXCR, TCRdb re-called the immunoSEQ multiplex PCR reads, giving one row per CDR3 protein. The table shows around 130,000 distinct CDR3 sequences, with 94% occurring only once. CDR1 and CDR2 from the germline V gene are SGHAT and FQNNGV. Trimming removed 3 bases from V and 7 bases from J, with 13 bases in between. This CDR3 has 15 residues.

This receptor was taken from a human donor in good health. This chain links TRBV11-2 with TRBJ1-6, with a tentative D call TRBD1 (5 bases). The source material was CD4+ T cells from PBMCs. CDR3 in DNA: TGTGCCAGCAGCTTCAACGGGGCGAAGAATTCACCCCTCCACTTT. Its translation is CASSFNGAKNSPLHF.